One sample yielded the 26 T cell receptor beta chains listed below, sequenced in a study of blood T cell repertoires in COVID-19. Sequenced by immunoSEQ multiplex PCR; TCRdb stores in-frame clones only, minus some. The sample lists approximately 250,000 clones, roughly 84% occurring once. The sample consisted of peripheral blood. These receptors were taken from a woman in her thirties or forties who had recovered from COVID-19.

The V gene is TRBV5-6, the J gene TRBJ1-2; D remains ambiguous. The V and J ends lost 4 bases and 2 bases respectively, with 12 bases between them. This CDR3 has 14 residues. Germline assignment: CDR1 SGHDT and CDR2 YYEEEE. CDR3 sequence reads: CASSLDAGNYGYTF. The CDR3 region has the DNA TGTGCCAGCAGCCTGGACGCGGGGAACTATGGCTACACCTTC.

The chain links TRBV7-9 to TRBJ1-1; 7 nucleotides align to TRBD1. The trim removed 5 bases at V and 1 base at J, leaving 10 bases unmatched. CDR1 and CDR2 from the germline V gene are SEHNR and FQNEAQ (reference sequence). The CDR3 runs 16 residues. The CDR3: CASSPTSGGWNTEAFF. Written as DNA, the CDR3 is TGTGCCAGCAGCCCCACCTCAGGGGGTTGGAACACTGAAGCTTTCTTT.

The chain couples TRBV10-3 to TRBJ2-5; D unresolved. V lost 0 bases and J lost 0, with 5 bases in between. This CDR3 has 14 residues. CDR1 is ENHRY, CDR2 SYGVKD, per germline. Here the CDR3 DNA reads TGTGCCATCAGTGAGTCTGTTAACCAAGAGACCCAGTACTTC. This encodes CAISESVNQETQYF.

The V call is TRBV5-1, the J call TRBJ1-2; 12 positions match TRBD1. J gave up 6 bases and V 2 bases, and 5 bases lay outside the gene matches. Germline V gene sequence: CDR1 SGHRS, CDR2 YFSETQ. The CDR3 totals 15 residues. The CDR3 is CASSFSGTGGHGYTF. In nucleotides, the CDR3 is TGCGCCAGCAGCTTCTCCGGGACAGGGGGCCATGGCTACACCTTC.

The rearrangement joins TRBV4-3 to TRBJ2-1, with D perhaps matching TRBD2 (6 bases). The CDR3 totals 13 residues. Trimming shortened V by 4 bases and J by 4 bases, and 8 bases separated the two germline ends. The germline gives CDR1 LGHNA, CDR2 YSLEER. CDR3 in amino acids: CASSPGLYNEQFF. For the CDR3, the DNA is TGCGCCAGCAGCCCGGGACTTTACAATGAGCAGTTCTTC.

The chain's CDR3 is CAISEAGQGGYEQYF. The CDR3 nucleotides are TGTGCCATCAGTGAAGCTGGACAGGGGGGGTACGAGCAGTACTTC. The chain uses TRBV10-3 and TRBJ2-7; 10 positions match TRBD1. The V gene's germline CDR1 is ENHRY and CDR2 SYGVKD. CDR3 size: 15 residues. The J segment lost 4 bases and the V segment lost 3 bases, leaving 6 bases of the junction unmatched.

V and J are TRBV9 and TRBJ2-3; 10 positions match TRBD2. This CDR3 is 16 amino acids long. After removal of 4 bases from V and 1 base from J, the junction contained 6 bases not matched to a gene. Germline CDR1 is SGDLS and CDR2 is YYNGEE. CDR3 sequence (DNA): TGTGCCAGCAGCATCCGGGGGACTAGCGGCACAGATACGCAGTATTTT. It is translated as CASSIRGTSGTDTQYF.

By its share, this clone is large. The chain combines TRBV5-4 with TRBJ2-5; D possibly corresponds to TRBD2 (5 bases). The CDR3 runs to 12 residues. V lost 7 bases and J lost 5, with 12 bases in between. Germline lookup yields CDR1 SGHNT and CDR2 YYREEE (reference sequence). CDR3 sequence: CASRGSEETQYF. CDR3 coding DNA: TGTGCCAGCCGGGGTTCGGAGGAGACCCAGTACTTC.

The genes are TRBV28 and TRBJ2-3; 8 nucleotides align to TRBD1. This CDR3 region has 13 residues. V shed 8 bases and J 1 base; nucleotides not matched to a gene: 2. CDR1 and CDR2 from the germline V gene are MDHEN and SYDVKM. DNA of the CDR3: TGTGCCAGCCTGACAGGGGGCACAGATACGCAGTATTTT. This codes for CASLTGGTDTQYF. The whole variable domain, filled in from reference TRBV28 and TRBJ2-3, reads DVKVTQSSRYLVKRTGEKVFLECVQDMDHENMFWYRQDPGLGLRLIYFSYDVKMKEKGDIPEGYSVSREKKERFSLILESASTNQTSMYLCASLTGGTDTQYFGPGTRLTVL.

The genes are TRBV28 and TRBJ1-4; D is possibly TRBD1 (6 bases). The CDR3 contains 12 residues. Deletions cut 11 bases from V and 1 base from J, with 8 bases between. Germline CDR1 is MDHEN and CDR2 is SYDVKM. In nucleotides, the CDR3 is TGTGCCGCCAGGGGAACTAATGAAAAACTGTTTTTT. It translates to CAARGTNEKLFF.

This clone was counted once. This chain joins TRBV18 and TRBJ1-4; 11 nucleotides match TRBD1. This CDR3 is 17 amino acids long. Trimming removed 3 bases from V and 7 bases from J; junction bases left unmatched: 10. Per germline, CDR1 KGHSH and CDR2 LQKENI. In DNA form, the CDR3 reads TGTGCCAGCTCACCCGGGACAGGGGGTAATCTTCCTGAAAAACTGTTTTTT. Amino acids: CASSPGTGGNLPEKLFF.

The chain joins TRBV7-9 to TRBJ1-2; possibly TRBD1 for D (5 bases). Trimming shortened V by 3 bases and J by 13 bases, and 15 bases separated the two germline ends. The CDR3 sequence is 12 residues long. Germline assignment: CDR1 SEHNR and CDR2 FQNEAQ (reference sequence). The CDR3 sequence is CASSFDSGSATF. DNA of the CDR3: TGTGCCAGCAGCTTCGACTCAGGGTCTGCCACCTTC.

J is TRBJ2-5 and V is TRBV7-9, with 7 bases matching TRBD1. With V trimmed by 5 bases and J by 5 bases, 11 bases remained unmatched. In germline, CDR1 is SEHNR, CDR2 FQNEAQ (reference sequence). The CDR3 spans 15 residues. The CDR3 DNA reads as TGTGCCAGCAGCACACCGACAGGGAGTGGGGAGACCCAGTACTTC. Translation gives CASSTPTGSGETQYF.

This chain uses TRBV10-3 with TRBJ1-1; 7 bases are a match to TRBD1. This CDR3 has 13 amino acids. Germline CDR1 reads ENHRY; CDR2 reads SYGVKD. Trimming removed 11 bases from V and 1 base from J; junction bases left unmatched: 7. CDR3 sequence reads: CALGQGGNTEAFF. The CDR3 nucleotides read TGTGCCTTGGGTCAGGGGGGGAACACTGAAGCTTTCTTT.

J is TRBJ1-6 and V is TRBV2, with 8 bases identical to TRBD1. The CDR3 sequence is 16 residues long. The V segment lost 5 bases and the J segment 9 bases; nucleotides outside the gene matches: 12. The germline CDR1 and CDR2 sequences are SNHLY and FYNNEI. The CDR3 sequence: CASSIKRTGSASPLHF. The CDR3, as DNA: TGTGCCAGCAGTATAAAACGGACAGGGTCGGCTTCACCCCTCCACTTT.

The V gene is TRBV5-1, the J gene TRBJ1-1; a possible D gene is TRBD1 (6 bases). V lost 4 bases, J lost 0 bases, and 13 bases lay in between. This CDR3 spans 15 amino acids. Germline assignment: CDR1 SGHRS and CDR2 YFSETQ. DNA for the CDR3: TGCGCCAGCAGCCAACAGACAGGAATGAACACTGAAGCTTTCTTT. Its protein product is CASSQQTGMNTEAFF.

The chain combines TRBV11-3 with TRBJ2-7; possible D gene TRBD1, 6 bases. This CDR3 is 14 amino acids long. V was clipped by 4 bases and J by 2 bases, with 12 bases between them. Germline V gene sequence: CDR1 SGHNT, CDR2 YENEEA. The CDR3 bases are TGTGCCAGCAGCTGGTCAACAGGGACCTACGAGCAGTACTTC. Its translation is CASSWSTGTYEQYF.

In its sample, this clone was seen a few times. This chain joins TRBV10-1 and TRBJ2-1; D may be TRBD1 (6 bases). Germline CDR1 reads WNHNN; CDR2 reads SYGVQD (reference sequence). V was clipped by 0 bases and J by 0 bases, with 15 bases between them. The CDR3 has 18 residues. CDR3 sequence reads: CASSESTLDSSSYNEQFF. CDR3 nucleotide sequence: TGCGCCAGCAGTGAGTCGACGTTGGACAGTAGCTCCTACAATGAGCAGTTCTTC.

The rearrangement joins TRBV29-1 to TRBJ2-3; D ambiguous. V shed 4 bases and J shed 4 bases, with 6 bases lying between them. Germline values: CDR1 SQVTM, CDR2 ANQGSEA. CDR3 length: 11 amino acids. CDR3 loop: CSVGGPDTQYF. CDR3 sequence (DNA): TGCAGCGTTGGTGGGCCAGATACGCAGTATTTT.

The chain carries TRBV18 and TRBJ1-6, with 8 bases lining up with TRBD1. The V gene's germline CDR1 is KGHSH and CDR2 LQKENI. The CDR3 covers 16 residues. The V gene end was trimmed by 1 base and the J gene end by 6 bases; junction bases not matched to a gene: 5. The CDR3 is CASSPRVGQGNSPLHF. As DNA, the CDR3 is TGTGCCAGCTCACCACGAGTCGGACAGGGTAATTCACCCCTCCACTTT.

The rearrangement joins TRBV11-2 to TRBJ2-1; TRBD1 agrees at 8 bases. From germline, CDR1 is SGHAT and CDR2 FQNNGV. The CDR3 is 17 amino acids. The ends lost 2 bases at V and 1 base at J; junction bases unmatched: 7. The CDR3 loop reads CASSLQTGTGSYNEQFF. The DNA for the CDR3 is TGTGCCAGCAGCTTACAGACCGGGACAGGTTCCTACAATGAGCAGTTCTTC.

The chain links TRBV6-5 to TRBJ2-2; D remains ambiguous. Germline CDR1 and CDR2: MNHEY and SVGAGI. V lost 6 bases to trimming and J lost 6 bases, with 8 bases between them. CDR3 size: 12 residues. CDR3 sequence reads: CASRRYPGELFF. For the CDR3, the DNA is TGTGCCAGCAGGAGGTATCCCGGGGAGCTGTTTTTT.

The V call is TRBV3-1 (or the pseudogene TRBV3-2), the J call TRBJ1-2; D not resolved. Germline CDR1 LGHDT, CDR2 YNNKEL (reference sequence). Trimming cost V 3 bases and J 12 bases, with 17 bases left between them. This CDR3 is 13 amino acids long. The CDR3 sequence is CASSQPGPRDHTF. The CDR3 DNA is TGTGCCAGCAGCCAGCCAGGACCGAGGGATCACACCTTC.

V gene TRBV5-1 combines with J gene TRBJ2-2, with 7 bases aligning to TRBD1. J gave up 0 bases and V 2 bases, and 1 base lay outside the gene matches. CDR1 SGHRS and CDR2 YFSETQ come from the germline V gene. The CDR3 is 15 residues long. CDR3 in amino acids: CASSFGTANTGELFF. CDR3 bases: TGCGCCAGCAGCTTCGGGACAGCGAACACCGGGGAGCTGTTTTTT.

This clone was counted a few times. V and J are TRBV29-1 and TRBJ1-4, with D possibly TRBD1 on 5 matching bases. In germline, CDR1 is SQVTM, CDR2 ANQGSEA. The CDR3 extends over 15 amino acids. Between the trimmed V and J ends, which lost 4 bases and 7 bases, there was a span of 19 bases. CDR3 sequence: CSVGLAGGGREKLFF. As DNA, the CDR3 is TGCAGCGTTGGGTTGGCCGGGGGAGGTCGTGAAAAACTGTTTTTT.

This chain connects TRBV6-5 to TRBJ1-1, with 7 bases lining up with TRBD1. CDR3 length equals 15 residues. The V segment lost 5 bases and the J segment 7 bases; nucleotides outside the gene matches: 13. Germline loops: CDR1 MNHEY, CDR2 SVGAGI. CDR3 coding DNA: TGTGCCAGCAGTAAGACGACAGGGATAGCTTTTGAAGCTTTCTTT. Amino acids: CASSKTTGIAFEAFF.